This T cell receptor (beta chain) was identified during a study of cytomegalovirus exposure and HLA in healthy donors. At collection, donors were nominally healthy, but unrecorded immune exposures were probable. The CDR3 sequence is 17 residues long. CDR1 and CDR2 (germline): SGHAT, FQNNGV. Between the trimmed V and J ends, which lost 5 bases and 3 bases, there was a span of 20 bases. Broader study findings: When analyzed later, a missense DCLRE1C variant was found to be linked to TCR beta V- and J-gene trimming. Cytomegalovirus association was listed for 164 TCR beta chains. Sequencing depth roughly uniform across donors was assumed in presence/absence analyses.

In the PCR, 60 Vbeta and 13 Jbeta primers were used. Profiling relied on immunoSEQ multiplex PCR, and the TCRdb table lists in-frame clones only, not all of them. This table has roughly 150,000 clones, approximately 88% appearing once. In this sample, this clone turned up a few times. Antigen specificity is unknown. The chain links TRBV11-2 to TRBJ1-5; tentatively, D is TRBD1 (5 bases). Material: PBMCs. The receptor was isolated from a young woman in good health and CMV-seronegative. The DNA for the CDR3 is TGTGCCAGCAGCCCACGTGACGGACATTACCTCAATCAGCCCCAGCATTTT. It specifies CASSPRDGHYLNQPQHF.